These 2 T cell receptor beta chains were sequenced from one sample in a study of blood T cells in healthy people across ages. Combining a sample-barcoded 5' primer with a J-beta primer mix, a second PCR ran for roughly 7 to 11 cycles. TCRdb passed the 5' RACE reads through MiXCR, listing each CDR3 protein once. The sample carries about 640,000 distinct CDR3 sequences, 58% recorded once. What was sequenced was blood. Every receptor here comes from a man in his sixties in good health.

The CDR3 nucleotides are TGCAGTGCTAGACTTGAGGGAACACCCCTCCACTTT. As protein: CSARLEGTPLHF. The chain couples TRBV20-1 to TRBJ1-6; D not resolved. Deletions cut 2 bases from V and 11 bases from J, with 10 bases between. Germline CDR1 and CDR2: DFQATT and SNEGSKA (reference sequence). The CDR3 consists of 12 residues.

This clonotype has ten or more counts. V is TRBV12-3 or TRBV12-4 and J is TRBJ1-2, with TRBD1 as a possible D gene (6 bases). The CDR3 contains 14 residues. V shed 4 bases and J shed 4 bases, with 13 bases lying between them. The DNA of the CDR3 is TGTGCCAGCAGTTGGGGTACAGGGATCTATGGCTACACCTTC. Its translation is CASSWGTGIYGYTF.